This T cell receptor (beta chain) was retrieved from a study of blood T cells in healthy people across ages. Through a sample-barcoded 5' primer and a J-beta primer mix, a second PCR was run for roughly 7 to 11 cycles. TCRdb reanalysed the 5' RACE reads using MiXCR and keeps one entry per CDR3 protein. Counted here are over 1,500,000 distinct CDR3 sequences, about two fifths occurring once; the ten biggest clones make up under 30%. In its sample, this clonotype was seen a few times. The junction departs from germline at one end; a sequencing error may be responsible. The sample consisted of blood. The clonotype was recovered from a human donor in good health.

This chain's CDR3 is CATSLNPSDGYTF. CDR3 nucleotide sequence: TGCGCCACCAGCCTCAATCCAAGCGATGGCTACACCTTC. The chain carries TRBV5-1 and TRBJ1-2, with D uncertain. Looked up from germline, CDR1 is SGHRS and CDR2 is YFSETQ. The CDR3 is 13 residues long.